The clone carrying this T cell receptor (beta chain) has ten or more counts. Its antigen is still unknown. Documented time point: sample taken at primary tumor resection. Samples were obtained from 65 to 80 donors, all untreated early-stage non-small cell lung cancer patients. No cell sorting; template was whole RNA from tumor, lung tissue or PBMC. This sample was included in a study of spatial heterogeneity in lung cancer. Study summary: Fewer alpha-chain than beta-chain sequences were consistently detected.

In the library, each TCR cDNA molecule bore its own unique molecular identifier. One entry per CDR3 protein results from TCRdb running MiXCR on the 5' RACE reads. This sample has approximately 9,500 distinct CDR3 sequences, with approximately 12% found just once. The CDR3 totals 17 residues. V lost 0 bases and J lost 8; bases outside the gene matches: 11. Germline assignment: CDR1 LGHDT and CDR2 YNNKEL (reference sequence). Study conclusions and caveats: How many expanded intratumoral alpha and beta TCRs were present tracked the tumor mutation count, which was a count of nonsynonymous mutations.

This TCR derives from a male donor with early-stage non-small cell lung cancer. The chain couples TRBV3-1 to TRBJ2-1; 9 positions agree with TRBD2. The starting material was lung tumor tissue, obtained at surgery. CDR3 amino acids: CASSQDLLGLAVYEQFF. The CDR3 region has the DNA TGTGCCAGCAGCCAAGATCTCCTGGGACTAGCCGTTTATGAGCAGTTCTTC.